A selection of T cell receptor beta chains follows, all from one sample in a study of beta chain features in type 1 diabetes. TCRdb's table, derived via immunoSEQ multiplex PCR, lists solely in-frame clones and lacks some. Here the sample spans 200,000 to 300,000 clones, about 15% being singletons. The sequencing sample was made of naive CD4+ T cells from blood. These receptors were taken from a man aged 25 to 45 with type 1 diabetes. Both conserved end residues are part of each CDR3. A D gene is named only where the DNA matches it firmly. Size tells how often a clone was seen (once, few, many) or the class of an expanded clone, and some rows leave it out.

abundance | j_gene | d_gene | v_gene | CDR3nt | CDR3aa
. | TRBJ2-1 | . | TRBV5-1 | TGCGCCAGCAGCCCCAACGAGGAGAATGAGCAGTTCTTC | CASSPNEENEQFF
few | TRBJ2-7 | TRBD1 | TRBV25-1 | TGTGCCAGCAGTGCGCAGGGGGACAGTAAGTACTTC | CASSAQGDSKYF
. | TRBJ2-7 | . | TRBV9 | TGTGCCAGCAGCGTAGGAGGGGGGGAGACCTACGAGCAGTACTTC | CASSVGGGETYEQYF
. | TRBJ2-1 | TRBD2 | TRBV4-1 | TGCGCCAGCAGCCAAGAACGACGGGGGGGCCCCTACAATGAGCAGTTCTTC | CASSQERRGGPYNEQFF
. | TRBJ2-3 | TRBD2 | TRBV4-2 | TGTGCCAGCAGCCCAGACGCGGGAGCGAGCACAGATACGCAGTATTTT | CASSPDAGASTDTQYF
few | TRBJ2-7 | . | TRBV5-1 | TGCGCCAGCAGCTTGGCGCTTCAGGGGGGCTCCTACGAGCAGTACTTC | CASSLALQGGSYEQYF
few | TRBJ2-3 | . | TRBV5-4 | TGTGCCAGCAGCTTGGAGTGGAGCTCGGGAGATACGCAGTATTTT | CASSLEWSSGDTQYF
few | TRBJ2-7 | TRBD1 | TRBV29-1 | TGCAGCGTTCGGGACAGGGGGCGAACGAACTACGAGCAGTACTTC | CSVRDRGRTNYEQYF
few | TRBJ2-7 | TRBD1 | TRBV5-4 | TGTGCCAGCAGCCATCAGGGGGTGGTGTACGAGCAGTACTTC | CASSHQGVVYEQYF
few | TRBJ1-1 | . | TRBV4-1 | TGCGCCAGCAGCCACCGAATCACAGGGATGAACACTGAAGCTTTCTTT | CASSHRITGMNTEAFF
. | TRBJ2-1 | TRBD2 | TRBV29-1 | TGCAGCGTGGCCGGGACAAGGGGACTAGCGGAGTACAATGAGCAGTTCTTC | CSVAGTRGLAEYNEQFF
. | TRBJ1-4 | TRBD1 | TRBV30 | TGTGCCGGACGTTCTTCGGGACAGGGAGTTGAAAAACTGTTTTTT | CAGRSSGQGVEKLFF
. | TRBJ1-1 | . | TRBV2 | TGTGCCAGCAGGGACACTGAGAACACTGAAGCTTTCTTT | CASRDTENTEAFF
. | TRBJ1-2 | TRBD1 | TRBV5-4 | TGTGCCAGCAGCTTATCAGGGGGGCAGTCGGGTGGCTACACCTTC | CASSLSGGQSGGYTF
few | TRBJ2-5 | . | TRBV11-2 | TGTGCCAGCAGCTTATCGGGAACCCAGTACTTC | CASSLSGTQYF
few | TRBJ2-1 | TRBD1 | TRBV5-1 | TGCGCCAGCAGCAAGACAGGGGACCTCAATGAGCAGTTCTTC | CASSKTGDLNEQFF
few | TRBJ2-7 | TRBD2 | TRBV11-2 | TGTGCCAGCAGCTTAGATCACCGGACTAGCGGGGACTACGAGCAGTACTTC | CASSLDHRTSGDYEQYF
few | TRBJ1-1 | . | TRBV18 | TGTGCCAGCTCACCACTGGCAGGGAAGAACACTGAAGCTTTCTTT | CASSPLAGKNTEAFF
few | TRBJ2-7 | TRBD1 | TRBV19 | TGTGCCAGTAGTTCAGGGGGCTACGAGCAGTACTTC | CASSSGGYEQYF
few | TRBJ2-1 | TRBD2 | TRBV30 | TGTGCCTGGACGGGACTAGCGGGAGGATCTGAGCAGTTCTTC | CAWTGLAGGSEQFF
few | TRBJ1-1 | . | TRBV5-1 | TGCGCCAGCAGCTTGGATTGGGGGGTTGAAGCTTTCTTT | CASSLDWGVEAFF
. | TRBJ1-3 | . | TRBV7-2 | TGTGCCAGCAGCTTAAATATGGGAGTGGCTGGAAACACCATATATTTT | CASSLNMGVAGNTIYF
few | TRBJ1-2 | TRBD1 | TRBV6-6 | TGTGCCAGCAGTGAGGACAGGAATGGCTACACCTTC | CASSEDRNGYTF
. | TRBJ1-4 | TRBD1 | TRBV6-5 | TGTGCCAGCAAGGGACAGGTTGCAACTAATGAAAAACTGTTTTTT | CASKGQVATNEKLFF
. | TRBJ2-1 | . | TRBV9 | TGTGCCAGCAGCGGAGGACTAGACTTTTCAAGGGGGGAGCAGTTCTTC | CASSGGLDFSRGEQFF
. | TRBJ2-3 | . | TRBV5-6 | TGTGCCAGCAGGGGAGGACTGGGGAATCCGTTGTATTTT | CASRGGLGNPLYF
few | TRBJ1-2 | . | TRBV5-1 | TGCGCCAGCAGCTTGGACAGGTTCGGTGGCTACACCTTC | CASSLDRFGGYTF
few | TRBJ2-4 | TRBD2 | TRBV6-1 | TGTGCCAGCAGTGAAGCCTCCAGCGGGGGTTACATTCAGTACTTC | CASSEASSGGYIQYF
few | TRBJ2-3 | . | TRBV7-9 | TGTGCCAGCAGCTTAATTGGGACTAGCACAGATACGCAGTATTTT | CASSLIGTSTDTQYF
few | TRBJ1-2 | TRBD1 | TRBV19 | TGTGCCAGTACCCCACGGGGACAGAACTATGGCTACACCTTC | CASTPRGQNYGYTF
few | TRBJ2-5 | TRBD1 | TRBV18 | TGTGCCAGCTCACTCGCCGGGACAGGGGGTGAGACCCAGTACTTC | CASSLAGTGGETQYF
few | TRBJ2-1 | TRBD2 | TRBV5-1 | TGCGCCAGCAGCCGCAGCGGGGCGAGCTCCTACAATGAGCAGTTCTTC | CASSRSGASSYNEQFF
few | TRBJ2-7 | . | TRBV25-1 | TGTGCCAGCAGTTTGACGCGCCTCGGCAGGGCCTACGAGCAGTACTTC | CASSLTRLGRAYEQYF
. | TRBJ2-1 | . | TRBV4-1 | TGCGCCAGCAGCCAAGCTGGTAGCTCCTACAATGAGCAGTTCTTC | CASSQAGSSYNEQFF
few | TRBJ2-5 | TRBD2 | TRBV29-1 | TGCAGCGTCGCTACGGGGGGGCTAGAGACCCAGTACTTC | CSVATGGLETQYF
few | TRBJ2-1 | TRBD2 | TRBV7-9 | TGTGCCAGCAACCTAGCGGGAGGGCCCTACAATGAGCAGTTCTTC | CASNLAGGPYNEQFF